This T cell receptor (beta chain) was observed in a study of blood T cells in healthy people across ages. Study findings and constraints: Naive CD4+ cell counts and diversity both ran higher in long-lived than in aged donors.

For the second PCR, which ran for about 6 to 11 cycles, a sample-barcoded 5' primer and a J-beta primer mix were used. A template-switch adaptor with 12 random nucleotides tagged each cDNA molecule. Per-sample output comprised a minimum of 2.5 million paired-end reads containing CDR3. One entry per CDR3 protein, called by TCRdb with MiXCR from the 5' RACE reads. In the table there are 1.5 million or so distinct CDR3 sequences, about 45% of which are singletons. This clonotype has more than one count but fewer than ten. Antigen: not known. Peripheral blood was drawn, ten milliliters per donor. Sequenced input: blood. This TCR was sampled from a woman between 18 and 30 years old in good health.

CDR3 in amino acids: CATSDPGEGTGELFF. CDR3 coding DNA: TGTGCCACCAGTGATCCAGGGGAAGGTACCGGGGAGCTGTTTTTT. This chain joins TRBV24-1 and TRBJ2-2; possible D gene TRBD1, 6 bases. The V gene's germline CDR1 is KGHDR and CDR2 SFDVKD. V gave up 3 bases and J gave up 5 bases, with 12 bases separating them. There are 15 residues in the CDR3.